This is a list of T cell receptor beta chains from one sample in a study of T cells in Graves' hyperthyroidism and ophthalmopathy. In TCRdb, the multiplex PCR reads were re-called with MiXCR into one record per CDR3 protein. The table includes roughly 380,000 distinct CDR3 sequences, 11% to 15% detected once. The source material was blood. Receptor source: a woman aged 60-75 years with Graves' hyperthyroidism. CDR3s include the opening cysteine and the closing phenylalanine or tryptophan. D genes are given only for firm matches. Clone size is stated in some rows and not others, as once, few, many or a class when expanded.

TRBJ2-7 | TRBD1 | TRBV27 | 16 | many | TGTGCCAGCAGAAGGGACAGGGGGTTCCTCTCCTACGAGCAGTACTTC | CASRRDRGFLSYEQYF
TRBJ2-5 | NA | TRBV20-1 | 11 | many | TGCAGTGCGGAGGGAGAAGAGACCCAGTACTTC | CSAEGEETQYF
TRBJ1-1 | NA | TRBV30 | 14 | many | TGTGCCTGGAGTGTACTCGGGGCAAACGCTGAAGCTTTCTTT | CAWSVLGANAEAFF
TRBJ2-7 | NA | TRBV20-1 | 16 | many | TGCAGTGCTAGAGTTGGGGTTAGCACCAGCAGATACGAGCAGTACTTC | CSARVGVSTSRYEQYF
TRBJ2-7 | NA | TRBV6-1 | 14 | many | TGTGCCAGCAGTTACGGGGAGGTCAACTACGAGCAGTACTTC | CASSYGEVNYEQYF
TRBJ1-1 | NA | TRBV19 | 12 | NA | TGTGCCAGTAGTATCCCCCCGGGGCGGGCTTTCTTT | CASSIPPGRAFF
TRBJ2-1 | TRBD2 | TRBV14 | 16 | NA | TGTGCCAGCAGCCAAGAAGAAGGACTAGCGGGACCTGAGCAGTTCTTC | CASSQEEGLAGPEQFF
TRBJ2-7 | NA | TRBV2 | 14 | many | TGTGCCAGCAGTGACACAGGCCCTCTTTGGGAGCAGTACTTC | CASSDTGPLWEQYF
TRBJ1-1 | TRBD1 | TRBV6-1 | 14 | NA | TGTGCCAGCAGCCGGGGACAGTTGAACACTGAAGCTTTCTTT | CASSRGQLNTEAFF
TRBJ2-3 | TRBD2 | TRBV6-1 | 14 | NA | TGTGCCAGCGGGATTAGCGGGAGTGCAGATACGCAGTATTTT | CASGISGSADTQYF